The sequence of this T cell receptor beta chain was determined in a study of vaccination effects on CD4 cells after COVID-19. The germline V gene has CDR1 MNHEY and CDR2 SVGAGI. The CDR3 has 14 amino acids. The V and J ends lost 4 bases and 5 bases, in that order; junction bases with no gene match: 6. With regard to this clone: Its antigen is unidentified.

Sequencing followed a ViraFEST assay step that expanded antigen-specific CD4+ T cells with viral peptide pools. CD4+ T cells were isolated after 10 days of culture. Here immunoSEQ multiplex PCR was the method, and the copy in TCRdb shows in-frame clones only, minus some. The table has about 54,000 clones, roughly 76% seen once; the top ten hold around 2.4%. This clonotype was obtained from a human donor who received a COVID-19 vaccine. Sequences were derived from CD4+ T cells from PBMCs cultured with HCoV-229E spike peptides, sampled before COVID-19 vaccination. The chain links TRBV6-5 to TRBJ2-5; 8 bases align to TRBD1. The CDR3 nucleotides read TGTGCCAGCAGTTCCAGGACAGGGTTTGAGACCCAGTACTTC. It specifies CASSSRTGFETQYF.